These T cell receptor beta chains were read from a single sample in a study of CD8 T cells in Susac syndrome. TCRdb redid the calling of the immunoSEQ multiplex PCR reads with MiXCR, one entry per CDR3 protein. This sample carries roughly 76,000 distinct CDR3 sequences, about 93% of them seen once, and the ten largest clones take around 0.45%. Material: CD8+ T cells from PBMCs. The receptors were sampled from a human donor with Susac syndrome. The CDR3 runs from the conserved cysteine through the conserved F or W. Each record gives: V gene, J gene, CDR3 protein.

TRBV20-1	TRBJ1-2	CSARDFRAGYNYGYTF
TRBV14	TRBJ2-2	CASSPGRGTGELFF
TRBV6-1	TRBJ2-1	CASSVGNEQFF
TRBV9	TRBJ2-3	CASSPYREPTDTQYF
TRBV3-1	TRBJ1-6	CASSQGGTSVGDSPLHF
TRBV4-3	TRBJ2-1	CASSQGLSGEQFF
TRBV5-5	TRBJ2-4	CASSKPPGQGKNIQYF
TRBV9	TRBJ2-7	CASSLWAGNSYEQYF
TRBV11-2	TRBJ2-2	CASSLMSQRTGELFF
TRBV10-2	TRBJ2-2	CASSETGLAGANTGELFF
TRBV5-4	TRBJ2-5	CASSPQGPAQETQYF
TRBV4-1	TRBJ2-7	CASSQLAGYEQYF
TRBV6-1	TRBJ1-1	CASSDIPSLESAFF
TRBV20-1	TRBJ2-2	CSASPTSLPSNTGELFF
TRBV4-2	TRBJ1-2	CASSQEGAGVYYGYTF
TRBV9	TRBJ2-2	CASSVGRQGRVTGELFF
TRBV7-9	TRBJ1-2	CASSSPVGGSGYTF
TRBV5-1	TRBJ1-1	CASSLAAGGTEAFF
TRBV29-1	TRBJ2-7	CSVERRGSDYEQYF
TRBV28	TRBJ2-7	CASRLAGNYEQYF
TRBV20-1	TRBJ1-5	CSARAPGVDSNQPQHF
TRBV30	TRBJ1-2	CAWSSLDGSAGYTF
TRBV6-5	TRBJ2-2	CASSYGGGTGELFF
TRBV3-1	TRBJ2-7	CASSQDQTVNEQYF
TRBV27	TRBJ2-1	CASSFYRTSGSNEQFF
TRBV27	TRBJ1-1	CASGPGQEAFF
TRBV27	TRBJ2-6	CASSLRVGAGANVLTF
TRBV6-1	TRBJ1-2	CASSNLTDNYGYTF
TRBV13	TRBJ2-7	CASSLGLRLSSYEQYF
TRBV27	TRBJ2-7	CASSLSVGFLSYEQYF
TRBV6-2/TRBV6-3	TRBJ2-7	CASSYSKGLGEQYF
TRBV20-1	TRBJ2-2	CSATRQGLTGELFF
TRBV5-4	TRBJ2-3	CASSQTPSGRDTQYF
TRBV11-3	TRBJ2-2	CASSPGGALAGAGELFF
TRBV5-1	TRBJ1-5	CASSPDSGNQPQHF
TRBV29-1	TRBJ2-2	CSVEGGGAEYGELFF
TRBV5-4	TRBJ2-3	CASSLRGGGPTDTQYF
TRBV18	TRBJ2-2	CASSPRRLELTNTGELFF
TRBV4-2	TRBJ1-2	CASSQRGRVSGYTF
TRBV28	TRBJ2-7	CASSPDGTVIDEQYF
TRBV19	TRBJ1-1	CASGQGMNTEAFF
TRBV2	TRBJ1-2	CASIPGTESSTNYGYTF
TRBV20-1	TRBJ2-7	CSARDRTSGSYEQYF
TRBV4-1	TRBJ2-1	CASSLGTSGANEQFF
TRBV20-1	TRBJ2-1	CSASGTGGHMNNEQFF
TRBV24-1	TRBJ2-3	CATSSGGPSTDTQYF
TRBV28	TRBJ2-7	CASSLTVNRPYEQYF
TRBV6-1	TRBJ1-6	CASRDREGSYNSPLHF
TRBV20-1	TRBJ1-2	CSARRQGRPYGYTF
TRBV30	TRBJ1-2	CACTIGVYGYTF
TRBV6-2/TRBV6-3	TRBJ2-4	CASRTSGDPGAKNIQYF